The T cell receptor (beta chain) described here comes from a study of response to subunit inactivated influenza vaccine. The germline CDR1 and CDR2 sequences are LGHNA and YSLEER. V lost 1 base and J lost 5; bases outside the gene matches: 5. There are 15 residues in the CDR3. TCRdb reprocessed the RT-PCR reads with MiXCR, giving one entry per CDR3 protein. This table has hundreds of thousands of distinct CDR3 sequences, around a sixth appearing once. The receptor was derived from a man aged 45-65 years who received an inactivated influenza vaccine. V is TRBV4-3 and J is TRBJ2-3, with 8 bases that match TRBD2. Specimen: PBMCs from blood, collected roughly 12 days after vaccination. The CDR3 spells CASSQVFGGVDTQYF. CDR3 in DNA: TGCGCCAGCAGCCAAGTTTTCGGGGGGGTAGATACGCAGTATTTT.